This TCR beta chain was captured by sequencing in a study of cytomegalovirus exposure and HLA in healthy donors. General study results and limits: The study assumed roughly uniform donor sequencing depth for presence/absence analyses. Later analysis showed most CMV-associated TCR beta chains appearing HLA-restricted. A later analysis appeared to link common viral pathogens to several of the most significant clusters. Later analysis identified a missense DCLRE1C variant that was linked to TCR beta V- and J-gene trimming.

In regard to this clone: As yet, its antigen is unknown.

PCR primers comprised 60 Vbeta and 13 Jbeta primers. Clones were sequenced by immunoSEQ multiplex PCR, and TCRdb holds only the in-frame ones, with some missing. There are 130,000 to 150,000 clones in the sample, with under 2% held by the top ten. The sample was PBMCs. The receptor's source is a woman aged 45-65 years in good health and CMV-seronegative.

CDR3 in amino acids: CASQQQGATNEKLFF. In DNA form, the CDR3 reads TGCGCCAGCCAACAACAGGGGGCAACTAATGAAAAACTGTTTTTT. This chain connects TRBV5-1 to TRBJ1-4; TRBD1 matches 8 bases. Germline trimming cut 7 bases from V and 0 bases from J; bases unmatched to any gene: 5. The CDR3 runs to 15 residues. Germline V CDR1 and CDR2: SGHRS, YFSETQ.